Detailed here is one T cell receptor beta chain. Its matching antigen is unknown. This entry is derived from a study of beta chain features in type 1 diabetes. Points from the study as a whole: Moderate but significant shortening of TCRB CDR3s was recorded in all four CD4+ subsets from Type 1 diabetes patients.

Every single donor gave one heparinised blood draw, and these averaged roughly 120 mL. The isolated RNA, all of it, was reverse transcribed, so expressed TCRB transcripts were what got sequenced. Repertoires were generated with immunoSEQ multiplex PCR, while TCRdb's copy carries only in-frame clones and drops some. Here the sample spans a few hundred thousand clones, around 20% being singletons. The source of this sequence is a woman younger than 30 in good health. Sequencing used naive CD4+ T cells from blood.

The CDR3 reads CASSSVSGGGRNEQFF. CDR3 in DNA: TGCGCCAGCAGCTCGGTATCGGGGGGAGGACGCAATGAGCAGTTCTTC. The chain employs TRBV5-1 and TRBJ2-1, with 7 bases aligning to TRBD2. Germline V gives CDR1 SGHRS, CDR2 YFSETQ. The J segment lost 6 bases and the V segment lost 3 bases, leaving 12 bases of the junction unmatched. This CDR3 comprises 16 residues.